These 21 T cell receptor beta chains originate from one sample sequenced in a study of T-cell reconstitution after alpha-beta-depleted transplantation in children. Preparation of the TCRbeta library used unique molecular identifiers. From the PCR reads, TCRdb called clonotypes with MiXCR, one entry per CDR3 protein. The table lists fewer than 750,000 distinct CDR3 sequences, more than 20% of them singletons, with 13% to 15% in the top ten. Here the sequenced sample was PBMCs, mostly from graft donor cells, taken 360 days after TCRalphabeta/CD19-depleted stem cell transplant. These receptor sequences come from a boy under two years old who had a stem cell transplant for acute myeloid leukemia, so the T cells may come from the graft donor.

The rearrangement joins TRBV20-1 to TRBJ2-3; D might be TRBD1 or TRBD2, each matching 5 bases. V lost 3 bases and J 3 bases, leaving 13 bases between the germline ends. Germline assignment: CDR1 DFQATT and CDR2 SNEGSKA (reference sequence). The CDR3 runs to 14 residues. The CDR3 nucleotides are TGCAGTGCTAGGGGGACCCCCGGTACAGATACGCAGTATTTT. Translation: CSARGTPGTDTQYF.

This clonotype was recorded at least ten times. J is TRBJ1-2 and V is TRBV20-1; D gene ambiguous. The germline CDR1 and CDR2 sequences are DFQATT and SNEGSKA (reference sequence). This CDR3 spans 11 amino acids. Trimming cost V 3 bases and J 6 bases, with 8 bases left between them. DNA of the CDR3: TGCAGTGCTAGTCATTTTCATGGCTACACCTTC. This sequence encodes CSASHFHGYTF.

For the CDR3, the DNA is TGCAGTGCTAGACCTCTGACAGGGAGCAACACTGAAGCTTTCTTT. Translated, it gives CSARPLTGSNTEAFF. The V and J genes are TRBV20-1 and TRBJ1-1; the match to TRBD1 covers 7 bases. CDR1 and CDR2 from the germline V gene are DFQATT and SNEGSKA (reference sequence). Losses at the gene ends were 2 bases for V and 2 bases for J; bases not matched to a gene: 8. This CDR3 has 15 amino acids.

This clonotype appeared many times. This sequence joins TRBV7-8 and TRBJ2-5; D is unresolved. Germline assignment: CDR1 SGHVS and CDR2 FQNEAQ. The CDR3 consists of 15 residues. The V end was cut by 5 bases, the J end by 3 bases, with 16 bases between. This chain's CDR3 is CASSPRTNSEETQYF. The CDR3 region has the DNA TGTGCCAGCAGCCCTCGAACTAACAGTGAAGAGACCCAGTACTTC. Full variable domain (missing parts from reference TRBV7-8 and TRBJ2-5): GAGVSQSPRYKVAKRGQDVALRCDPISGHVSLFWYQQALGQGPEFLTYFQNEAQLDKSGLPSDRFFAERPEGSVSTLKIQRTQQEDSAVYLCASSPRTNSEETQYFGPGTRLLVL.

This chain joins TRBV13 and TRBJ2-1; D unresolved. The V gene's germline CDR1 is PRHDT and CDR2 FYEKMQ (reference sequence). V lost 0 bases and J lost 9, with 12 bases in between. The CDR3 loop spans 14 amino acids. The CDR3 protein is CASSLGQLVIEQFF. CDR3 DNA sequence: TGTGCCAGCAGCTTAGGCCAGCTAGTTATTGAGCAGTTCTTC.

The chain combines TRBV5-5 with TRBJ1-1, with 8 positions matching TRBD1. The germline V gene has CDR1 SGHKS and CDR2 YYEKEE (reference sequence). This CDR3 region has 14 residues. V dropped 4 bases and J dropped 10; count of bases not matched to a gene: 12. The CDR3 bases are TGTGCCAGCAGCATTACTACAGGGGGAGCGGGAGCTTTCTTT. Protein: CASSITTGGAGAFF.

Concerning this clonotype: A much larger clone lies one base from this, so it may be a read error. The CDR3 DNA reads as TGCAGTGCGGGTCTCAACTCTGGCTACACCTTC. As protein: CSAGLNSGYTF. This chain links TRBV20-1 with TRBJ1-2; no firm D call. The CDR3 length is 11 residues. Germline V gene data show CDR1 as DFQATT and CDR2 as SNEGSKA (reference sequence).

This clonotype was observed a handful of times. V is TRBV9 and J is TRBJ2-6; the D gene could be TRBD1 or TRBD2 (5 bases each). The CDR3 runs to 15 residues. The germline V gene has CDR1 SGDLS and CDR2 YYNGEE. The ends were cut back, 4 bases at V and 8 bases at J, with 16 bases in the middle. CDR3 loop: CASSTRGTLTNVLTF. Written as DNA, the CDR3 is TGTGCCAGCAGCACCCGTGGGACCCTCACCAACGTCCTGACTTTC.

This clonotype was seen more than once but under ten times. CDR3 protein: CASSIAGGWTEAFF. The CDR3 nucleotides are TGTGCCAGCAGTATCGCAGGGGGCTGGACTGAAGCTTTCTTT. The chain has TRBV28 and TRBJ1-1; 8 bases align to TRBD1. This CDR3 spans 14 amino acids. CDR1 is MDHEN and CDR2 is SYDVKM in the germline V gene. Germline trimming cut 5 bases from V and 5 bases from J; bases unmatched to any gene: 7. The full variable domain, in which reference TRBV28 and TRBJ1-1 provide the parts outside the CDR3, is DVKVTQSSRYLVKRTGEKVFLECVQDMDHENMFWYRQDPGLGLRLIYFSYDVKMKEKGDIPEGYSVSREKKERFSLILESASTNQTSMYLCASSIAGGWTEAFFGQGTRLTVV.

This clonotype was counted ten times or more. The CDR3 DNA is TGTGCCAGCAGCTTTTGGCTCTACACAGATACGCAGTATTTT. It specifies CASSFWLYTDTQYF. The chain carries TRBV13 and TRBJ2-3, with no clear D. This CDR3 has 14 amino acids. Germline loops: CDR1 PRHDT, CDR2 FYEKMQ (reference sequence). V gave up 3 bases and J gave up 2 bases, with 9 bases separating them.

This clonotype occurred many times. V gene TRBV6-5 combines with J gene TRBJ2-7; D possibly corresponds to TRBD2 (6 bases). CDR1 and CDR2 (germline): MNHEY, SVGAGI. CDR3 length equals 15 residues. Trimming stripped 6 bases from V and 5 bases from J, with 20 bases between. The CDR3 coding sequence is TGTGCCAGCAGGCCCTTACTAAGGACTAAGGACGAGCAGTACGTC. Translation: CASRPLLRTKDEQYV.

The chain employs TRBV15 and TRBJ2-7; D call uncertain. Looked up from germline, CDR1 is LNHNV and CDR2 is YYDKDF (reference sequence). The V end was cut by 5 bases, the J end by 2 bases, with 10 bases between. The CDR3 is 13 amino acids. The CDR3 protein is CATSQGGAYEQYV. DNA for the CDR3: TGTGCCACCAGCCAAGGCGGTGCCTACGAGCAGTACGTC.

The sample holds one count of this clonotype. The CDR3 is CASSSPAANTEAFF. The CDR3 DNA is TGTGCCAGCAGTTCCCCGGCGGCGAACACTGAAGCTTTCTTT. The V and J genes are TRBV27 and TRBJ1-1; D gene uncertain. The germline V gene has CDR1 MNHEY and CDR2 SMNVEV (reference sequence). Between the trimmed V and J ends, which lost 4 bases and 1 base, there was a span of 10 bases. The CDR3 contains 14 residues.

Written as DNA, the CDR3 is TGCAGTGCTTATTATAGCGGAGGGGAGACCCAGTACTTC. It codes for CSAYYSGGETQYF. The chain couples TRBV20-1 to TRBJ2-5; TRBD2 is a possible D gene (6 bases). The CDR3 is 13 residues long. In germline, CDR1 is DFQATT, CDR2 SNEGSKA (reference sequence). Trimming stripped 5 bases from V and 5 bases from J, with 15 bases between.

This clonotype was seen ten or more times. The chain recombines TRBV5-1 with TRBJ2-3; 7 bases fit TRBD1. CDR1 is SGHRS, CDR2 YFSETQ, per germline. The CDR3 loop spans 17 amino acids. The junction had 14 bases not matched to a gene; V was cut back by 4 bases and J by 3 bases. The CDR3 region is CASSGGQVPTFTDTQYF. CDR3 nucleotides: TGCGCCAGCAGCGGTGGACAGGTTCCCACATTTACAGATACGCAGTATTTT.

V and J are TRBV20-1 and TRBJ2-6; D not resolved. Deletions cut 2 bases from V and 0 bases from J, with 5 bases between. This CDR3 spans 14 amino acids. Germline V gene sequence: CDR1 DFQATT, CDR2 SNEGSKA (reference sequence). The CDR3 region has the DNA TGCAGTGCTAGATTTCCCTCTGGGGCCAACGTCCTGACTTTC. Residues: CSARFPSGANVLTF.

This clonotype has a handful of counts. V gene TRBV13 combines with J gene TRBJ2-7; tentatively, D is TRBD1 (5 bases). Deletions cut 2 bases from V and 6 bases from J, with 8 bases between. This CDR3 region has 12 residues. Germline V gives CDR1 PRHDT, CDR2 FYEKMQ (reference sequence). DNA of the CDR3: TGTGCCAGCAGCTTAAAGGGGTTCGAGCAGTACTTC. Protein: CASSLKGFEQYF.

V gene TRBV15 combines with J gene TRBJ2-3, with D possibly called TRBD1 or TRBD2 (5 bases each). The length of the CDR3 is 15 residues. Per germline, CDR1 LNHNV and CDR2 YYDKDF (reference sequence). Trimming pared 5 bases from V and 2 bases from J, leaving 14 bases between. The CDR3 coding sequence is TGTGCCACCAGCTCCCGCCGGGACCTCACAGATACGCAGTATTTT. Its protein is CATSSRRDLTDTQYF.

The V and J genes are TRBV20-1 and TRBJ2-5, with D possibly matching TRBD2 (6 bases). The germline V gene has CDR1 DFQATT and CDR2 SNEGSKA (reference sequence). The germline V and J ends were trimmed by 7 bases and 6 bases, with 12 bases remaining between them. The CDR3 is made up of 11 amino acids. As DNA, the CDR3 is TGCAGTGTTCCGACTAGGCAGACCCAGTACTTC. This translates into CSVPTRQTQYF.

This clonotype occurred a few times. CDR3: CAISEPPAGTGELFF. In nucleotides, the CDR3 is TGTGCCATCAGTGAGCCTCCCGCGGGCACCGGGGAGCTGTTTTTT. The V call is TRBV10-3, the J call TRBJ2-2; D possibly corresponds to TRBD2 (5 bases). Germline V gene data show CDR1 as ENHRY and CDR2 as SYGVKD. The V gene lost 2 bases and the J gene lost 4 bases, with 11 bases spanning the gap. CDR3 length: 15 residues.

CDR3 nucleotides: TGTGCCAGCAGCCAAGATCTGGTCCACGAGCAGTACTTC. This gives the protein CASSQDLVHEQYF. The chain is built from TRBV14 and TRBJ2-7; D is ambiguous. CDR3 size: 13 residues. With 0 bases removed from V and 5 bases from J, the gap between germline ends came to 8 bases. Germline-derived CDR1 and CDR2 are SGHDN and FVKESK.